The 4 T cell receptor beta chains below all came from one sample that was sequenced in a study of T cell responses to AZD1222 COVID-19 vaccine. This table comes from immunoSEQ multiplex PCR, and its TCRdb copy is limited to in-frame clones, with some not included. Of approximately 180,000 clones listed, about 92% were seen once; the top ten hold 3.6%. Sequencing was performed on peripheral blood, taken 28 days after the second dose of the MenACWY control vaccine. These receptor sequences come from an adult who received the MenACWY meningococcal vaccine as a control.

This chain uses TRBV28 with TRBJ1-1; TRBD1 agrees at 8 bases. Germline V gives CDR1 MDHEN, CDR2 SYDVKM. The V gene end was trimmed by 6 bases and the J gene end by 0 bases; junction bases not matched to a gene: 9. This CDR3 has 16 amino acids. CDR3 DNA: TGTGCCAGCAGCCCCCGCGGACAGGGACTGAACACTGAAGCTTTCTTT. Amino acid sequence: CASSPRGQGLNTEAFF.

This chain joins TRBV29-1 and TRBJ2-1, with 7 bases matching TRBD1. This CDR3 is 13 amino acids long. The V gene's germline CDR1 is SQVTM and CDR2 ANQGSEA. Germline trimming cut 6 bases from V and 5 bases from J; bases unmatched to any gene: 7. The CDR3 loop is CSVTGTVHNEQFF. The CDR3 DNA is TGCAGCGTGACCGGGACAGTTCACAATGAGCAGTTCTTC.

This clone was seen once. The chain carries TRBV14 and TRBJ1-4; the D is unclear. The germline V and J ends were trimmed by 2 bases and 6 bases, with 7 bases remaining between them. The CDR3 contains 13 residues. The germline CDR1 and CDR2 sequences are SGHDN and FVKESK. The CDR3 DNA follows: TGTGCCAGCAGCCAAACTGCGTATGAAAAACTGTTTTTT. Protein product: CASSQTAYEKLFF. The complete variable domain, with remaining parts taken from reference TRBV14 and TRBJ1-4, reads EAGVTQFPSHSVIEKGQTVTLRCDPISGHDNLYWYRRVMGKEIKFLLHFVKESKQDESGMPNNRFLAERTGGTYSTLKVQPAELEDSGVYFCASSQTAYEKLFFGSGTQLSVL.

The V gene is TRBV5-8, the J gene TRBJ1-2, with unresolved D. Germline V lookup: CDR1 SGHTS, CDR2 YDEGEE. Trimming cost V 1 base and J 8 bases, with 15 bases left between them. The CDR3 consists of 14 residues. CDR3 sequence reads: CASSLWVDLRGYTF. The CDR3 nucleotides are TGTGCCAGCAGCTTGTGGGTTGACCTTCGAGGCTACACCTTC.